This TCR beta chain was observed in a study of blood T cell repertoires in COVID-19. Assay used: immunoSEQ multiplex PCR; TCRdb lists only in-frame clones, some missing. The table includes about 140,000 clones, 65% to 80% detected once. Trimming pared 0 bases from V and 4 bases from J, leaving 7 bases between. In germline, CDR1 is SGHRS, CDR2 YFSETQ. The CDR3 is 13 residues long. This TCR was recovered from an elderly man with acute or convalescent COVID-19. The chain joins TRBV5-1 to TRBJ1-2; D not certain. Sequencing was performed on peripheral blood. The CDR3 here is CASSLDPSYGYTF. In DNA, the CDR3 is TGCGCCAGCAGCTTGGATCCGAGCTATGGCTACACCTTC.